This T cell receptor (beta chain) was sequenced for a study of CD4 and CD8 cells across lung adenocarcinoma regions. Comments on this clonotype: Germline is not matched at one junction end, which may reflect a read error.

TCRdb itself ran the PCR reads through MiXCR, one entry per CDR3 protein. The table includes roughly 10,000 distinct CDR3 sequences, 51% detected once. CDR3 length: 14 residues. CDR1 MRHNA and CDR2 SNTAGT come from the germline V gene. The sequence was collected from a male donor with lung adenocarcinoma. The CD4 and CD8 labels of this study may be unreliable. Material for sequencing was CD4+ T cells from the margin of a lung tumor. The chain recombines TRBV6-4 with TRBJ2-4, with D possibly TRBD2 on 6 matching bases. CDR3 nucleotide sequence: TGTGCCAGCAGGGACTCGGGAGCAAAAAACATTCAGTACTTC. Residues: CASRDSGAKNIQYF.